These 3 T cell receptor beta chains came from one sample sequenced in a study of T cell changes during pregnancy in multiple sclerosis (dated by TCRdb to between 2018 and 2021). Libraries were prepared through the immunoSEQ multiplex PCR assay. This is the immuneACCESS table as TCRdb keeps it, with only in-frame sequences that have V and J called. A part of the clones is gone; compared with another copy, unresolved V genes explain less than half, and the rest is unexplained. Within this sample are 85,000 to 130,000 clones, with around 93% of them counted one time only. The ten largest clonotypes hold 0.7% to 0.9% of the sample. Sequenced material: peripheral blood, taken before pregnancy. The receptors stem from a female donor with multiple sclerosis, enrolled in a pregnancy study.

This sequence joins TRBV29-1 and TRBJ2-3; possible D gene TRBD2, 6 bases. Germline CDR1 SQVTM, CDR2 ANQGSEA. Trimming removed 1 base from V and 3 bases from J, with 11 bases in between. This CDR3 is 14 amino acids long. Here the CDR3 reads CSVEGGITTDTQYF. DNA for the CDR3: TGCAGCGTTGAAGGCGGGATTACGACAGATACGCAGTATTTT.

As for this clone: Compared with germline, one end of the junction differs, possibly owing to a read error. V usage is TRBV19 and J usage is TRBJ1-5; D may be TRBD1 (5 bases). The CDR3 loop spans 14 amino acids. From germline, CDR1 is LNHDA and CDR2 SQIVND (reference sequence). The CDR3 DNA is TGTGCCAGTAGTATACAGGGAGGCAACCAGCCCCAGCATTTT. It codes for CASSIQGGNQPQHF.

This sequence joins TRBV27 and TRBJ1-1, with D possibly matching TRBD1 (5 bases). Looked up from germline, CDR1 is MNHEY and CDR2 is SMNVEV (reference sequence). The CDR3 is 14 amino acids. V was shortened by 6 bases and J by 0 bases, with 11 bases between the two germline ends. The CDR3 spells CASSAGLMNTEAFF. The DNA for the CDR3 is TGTGCCAGCAGCGCAGGGCTCATGAACACTGAAGCTTTCTTT.